This T cell receptor beta chain came from a study of a mutant IDH1 vaccine in newly diagnosed glioma. Data came from immunoSEQ multiplex PCR; TCRdb stores just in-frame clones and leaves some out. Among tens of thousands of clones, 70% to 90% were seen once, and the ten largest hold 2.9%. Time point indicated: baseline, week 1 (first vaccination visit). Indicated treatment: pre-vaccination baseline after standard-of-care therapy. The CDR3 covers 14 residues. Trimming took 11 bases from V and 8 from J; bases not matched to a gene: 13. The germline gives CDR1 MNHNS, CDR2 SASEGT. Sequencing was performed on PBMCs, taken from a glioma patient treated with radiotherapy, temozolomide or both. The TCR comes from a man aged 25 to 40 with glioma. The chain recombines TRBV6-1 with TRBJ1-2; 11 bases line up with TRBD1. Here the CDR3 DNA reads TGTGCCGGGGCCATGGACAGGGGGCAAGGAGGCTACACCTTC. Amino acid sequence: CAGAMDRGQGGYTF.